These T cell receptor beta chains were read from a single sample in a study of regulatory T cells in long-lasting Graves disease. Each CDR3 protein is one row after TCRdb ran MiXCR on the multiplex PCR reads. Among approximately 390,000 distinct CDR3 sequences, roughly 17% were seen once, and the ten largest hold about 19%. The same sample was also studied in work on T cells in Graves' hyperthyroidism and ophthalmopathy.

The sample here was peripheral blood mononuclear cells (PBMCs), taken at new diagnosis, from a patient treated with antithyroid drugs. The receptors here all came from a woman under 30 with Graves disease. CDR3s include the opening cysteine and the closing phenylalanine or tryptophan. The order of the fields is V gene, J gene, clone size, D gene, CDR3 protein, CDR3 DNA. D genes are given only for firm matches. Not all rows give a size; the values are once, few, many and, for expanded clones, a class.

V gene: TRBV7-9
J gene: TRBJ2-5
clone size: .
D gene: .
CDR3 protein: CASSSQGWEETQYF
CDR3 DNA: TGTGCCAGCAGCTCCCAGGGTTGGGAAGAGACCCAGTACTTC

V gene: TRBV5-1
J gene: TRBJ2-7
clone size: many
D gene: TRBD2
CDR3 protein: CASSSGLADSYEQYF
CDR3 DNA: TGCGCCAGCAGCTCTGGACTAGCGGACTCCTACGAGCAGTACTTC

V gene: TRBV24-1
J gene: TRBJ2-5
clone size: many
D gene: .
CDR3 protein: CATKDSVQETQYF
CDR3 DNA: TGTGCCACCAAAGACAGTGTCCAAGAGACCCAGTACTTC

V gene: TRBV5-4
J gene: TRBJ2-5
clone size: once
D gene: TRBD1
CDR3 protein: CASSRPGGLQETQYF
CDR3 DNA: TGTGCCAGCAGCCGACCAGGGGGCCTCCAAGAGACCCAGTACTTC

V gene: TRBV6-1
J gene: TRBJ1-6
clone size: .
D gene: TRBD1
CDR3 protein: CASSTGTGVGPLHF
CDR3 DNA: TGTGCCAGCAGCACCGGGACAGGGGTCGGCCCCCTCCACTTT

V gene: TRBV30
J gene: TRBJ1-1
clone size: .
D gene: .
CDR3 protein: CAWSVKTPAGGAFF
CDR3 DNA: TGTGCCTGGAGTGTAAAGACCCCCGCCGGCGGAGCTTTCTTT

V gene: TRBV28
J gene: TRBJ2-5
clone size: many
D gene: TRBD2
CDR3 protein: CASSLGGRGDQETQYF
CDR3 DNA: TGTGCCAGCAGCTTAGGGGGGCGGGGGGATCAAGAGACCCAGTACTTC

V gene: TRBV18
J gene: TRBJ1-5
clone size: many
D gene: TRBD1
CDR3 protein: CASSEGQGAQPQHF
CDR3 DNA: TGTGCCAGCTCAGAAGGACAGGGGGCCCAGCCCCAGCATTTT

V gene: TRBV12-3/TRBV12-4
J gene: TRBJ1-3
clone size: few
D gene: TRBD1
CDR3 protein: CASSSADRASSGNTIYF
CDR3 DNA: TGTGCCAGCAGTTCCGCGGACAGGGCGAGCTCTGGAAACACCATATATTTT

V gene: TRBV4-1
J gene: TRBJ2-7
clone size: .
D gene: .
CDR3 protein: CASSQDGQGIYEQYF
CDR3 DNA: TGCGCCAGCAGCCAAGATGGGCAGGGGATCTACGAGCAGTACTTC

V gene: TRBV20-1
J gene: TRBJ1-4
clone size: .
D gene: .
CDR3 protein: CSAGEGTLNEKLFF
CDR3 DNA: TGCAGTGCTGGGGAGGGGACCCTTAATGAAAAACTGTTTTTT

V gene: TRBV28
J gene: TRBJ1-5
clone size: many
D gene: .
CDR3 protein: CASSSTLQGAGQPQHF
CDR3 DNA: TGTGCCAGCAGTTCGACTCTTCAGGGAGCGGGCCAGCCCCAGCATTTT

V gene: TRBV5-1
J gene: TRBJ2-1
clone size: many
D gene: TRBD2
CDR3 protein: CASSLEGLAGDVSSYNEQFF
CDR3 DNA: TGCGCCAGCAGCTTGGAGGGGCTAGCGGGGGACGTAAGCTCCTACAATGAGCAGTTCTTC

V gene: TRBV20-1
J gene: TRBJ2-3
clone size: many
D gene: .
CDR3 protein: CSARPRADTQYF
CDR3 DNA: TGCAGTGCTAGACCCCGGGCGGATACGCAGTATTTT

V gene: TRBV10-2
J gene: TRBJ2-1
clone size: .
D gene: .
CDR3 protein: CASSESGTGWGYEQFF
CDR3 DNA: TGCGCCAGCAGTGAGTCGGGAACAGGGTGGGGATATGAGCAGTTCTTC

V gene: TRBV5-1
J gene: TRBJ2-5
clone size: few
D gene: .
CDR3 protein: CASSEVGGKETQYF
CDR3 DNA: TGCGCCAGCAGCGAAGTCGGAGGGAAAGAGACCCAGTACTTC

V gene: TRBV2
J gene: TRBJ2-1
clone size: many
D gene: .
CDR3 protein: CASSAPETQDAEYNEQFF
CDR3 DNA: TGTGCCAGCAGTGCCCCGGAGACTCAAGACGCCGAATACAATGAGCAGTTCTTC

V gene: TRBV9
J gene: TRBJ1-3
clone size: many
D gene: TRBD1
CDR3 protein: CASSASGGTWDTIYF
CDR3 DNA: TGTGCCAGCAGCGCCTCAGGGGGCACCTGGGACACCATATATTTT

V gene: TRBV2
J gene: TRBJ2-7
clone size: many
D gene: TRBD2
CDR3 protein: CASSEERGYEQYF
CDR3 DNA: TGTGCCAGCAGTGAAGAGCGGGGCTACGAGCAGTACTTC

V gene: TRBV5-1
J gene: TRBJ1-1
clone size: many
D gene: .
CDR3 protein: CASSFNRMNTEAFF
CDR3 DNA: TGCGCCAGCAGCTTTAACCGTATGAACACTGAAGCTTTCTTT

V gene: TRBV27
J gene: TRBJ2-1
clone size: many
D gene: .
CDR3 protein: CASMPSASYNEQFF
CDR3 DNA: TGTGCCAGCATGCCTAGCGCCTCCTACAATGAGCAGTTCTTC

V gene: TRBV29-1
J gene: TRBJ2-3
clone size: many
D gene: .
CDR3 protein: CSVGDGIASTDTQYF
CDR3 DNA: TGCAGCGTGGGGGACGGGATAGCTAGCACAGATACGCAGTATTTT

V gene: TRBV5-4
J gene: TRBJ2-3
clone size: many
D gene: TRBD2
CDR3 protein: CASSPGTSGGNTDTQYF
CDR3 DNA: TGTGCCAGCAGCCCTGGGACTAGCGGGGGGAACACAGATACGCAGTATTTT

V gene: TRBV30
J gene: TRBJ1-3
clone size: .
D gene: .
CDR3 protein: CAWGRDGNTIYF
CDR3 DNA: TGTGCCTGGGGACGGGACGGGAACACCATATATTTT

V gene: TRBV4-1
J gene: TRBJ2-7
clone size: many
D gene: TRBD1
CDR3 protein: CASSISGGTSYEQYF
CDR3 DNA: TGCGCCAGCAGTATTTCAGGGGGTACCTCCTACGAGCAGTACTTC

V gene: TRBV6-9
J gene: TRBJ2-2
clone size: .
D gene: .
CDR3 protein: CASSYHTGELFF
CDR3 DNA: TGTGCCAGCAGTTACCACACCGGGGAGCTGTTTTTT

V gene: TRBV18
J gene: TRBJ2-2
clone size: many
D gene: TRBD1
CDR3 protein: CASSASQGTNTGELFF
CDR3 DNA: TGTGCCAGCTCGGCGTCACAGGGGACGAACACCGGGGAGCTGTTTTTT

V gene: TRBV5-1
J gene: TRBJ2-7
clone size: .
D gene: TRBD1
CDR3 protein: CASSLGGQGFISYEQYF
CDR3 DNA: TGCGCCAGCAGCTTGGGGGGACAGGGTTTTATTTCCTACGAGCAGTACTTC

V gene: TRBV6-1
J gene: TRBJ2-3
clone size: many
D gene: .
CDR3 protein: CASSPGTTQGDTQYF
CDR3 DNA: TGTGCCAGCAGTCCCGGGACTACACAGGGGGATACGCAGTATTTT

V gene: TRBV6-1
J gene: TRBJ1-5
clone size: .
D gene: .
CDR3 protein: CASSGPSNQPQHF
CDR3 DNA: TGTGCCAGCTCAGGACCCAGCAATCAGCCCCAGCATTTT

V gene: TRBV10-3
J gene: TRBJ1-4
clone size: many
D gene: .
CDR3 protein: CAISDVRREKLFF
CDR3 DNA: TGTGCCATCAGTGACGTGAGGCGTGAAAAACTGTTTTTT

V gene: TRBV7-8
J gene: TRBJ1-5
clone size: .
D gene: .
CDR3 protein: CASSLGARQSNQPQHF
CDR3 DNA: TGTGCCAGCAGCTTAGGAGCACGACAGTCCAATCAGCCCCAGCATTTT

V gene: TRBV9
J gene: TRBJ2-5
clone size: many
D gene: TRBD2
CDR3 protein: CASSGSGETQYF
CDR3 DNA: TGTGCCAGCAGCGGTAGCGGGGAGACCCAGTACTTC

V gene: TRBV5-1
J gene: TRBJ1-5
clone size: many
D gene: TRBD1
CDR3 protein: CASSMGTVNSNQPQHF
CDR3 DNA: TGCGCCAGCAGCATGGGGACAGTCAATAGCAATCAGCCCCAGCATTTT

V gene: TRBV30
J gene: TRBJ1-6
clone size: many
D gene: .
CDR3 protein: CAWRDSGAYNSPLHF
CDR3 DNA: TGTGCCTGGAGAGACTCCGGGGCTTATAATTCACCCCTCCACTTT

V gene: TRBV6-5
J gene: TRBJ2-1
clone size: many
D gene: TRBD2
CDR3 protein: CASSFTGLAGGNNEQFF
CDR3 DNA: TGTGCCAGCAGTTTCACCGGACTAGCGGGGGGGAACAATGAGCAGTTCTTC

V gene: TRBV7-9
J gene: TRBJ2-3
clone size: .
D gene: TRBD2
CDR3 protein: CASSFWTSDTGTQYF
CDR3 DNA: TGTGCCAGCAGCTTCTGGACTAGCGACACAGGTACGCAGTATTTT

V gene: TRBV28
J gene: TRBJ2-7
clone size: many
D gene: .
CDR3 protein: CASSDPHYEQYF
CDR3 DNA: TGTGCCAGCAGTGACCCCCACTACGAGCAGTACTTC

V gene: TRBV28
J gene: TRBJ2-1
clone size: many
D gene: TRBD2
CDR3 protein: CASSTGLAGGYYSGNEQFF
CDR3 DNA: TGTGCCAGCAGCACCGGACTAGCGGGAGGTTACTATTCTGGCAATGAGCAGTTCTTC

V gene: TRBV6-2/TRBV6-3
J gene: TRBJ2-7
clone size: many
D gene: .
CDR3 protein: CASSYLRTAGSSYEQYF
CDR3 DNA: TGTGCCAGCAGTTACCTCAGGACCGCGGGGAGCTCCTACGAGCAGTACTTC

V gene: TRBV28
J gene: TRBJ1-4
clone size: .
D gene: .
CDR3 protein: CASSYTDRPQELFF
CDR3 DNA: TGTGCCAGCAGTTACACCGACAGACCCCAGGAACTGTTTTTT